The TCR beta chain under discussion was sequenced for a study of regulatory T cells in long-lasting Graves disease (dated by TCRdb to the early 2020s). Regarding the research as a whole: Persistent Graves' disease was defined as antithyroid drug treatment for over 5 years with persistently positive TSH receptor autoantibodies. Peripheral blood TCR sequencing and RNA sequencing compared persistent Graves' disease patients with newly diagnosed Graves' disease patients. The study was registered as a clinical trial and conducted in China. TCR sequencing covered roughly 13 persistent and some 20 newly diagnosed Graves' disease patients, 33 samples in total. In the clinical cohort, patients with persistent Graves' disease had used antithyroid drugs for an average of approximately eleven years.

General findings and caveats noted by the study authors: The authors acknowledged the small sample size as a limitation that may reduce accuracy. Patients with persistent disease shared more public clonotypes (about 2,700) than newly diagnosed patients did (966). Only the TCR beta chain was sequenced and analyzed. Compared with newly diagnosed patients, patients with persistent Graves' disease had lower TCR Shannon entropy and fewer highly expanded clones, which suggests clonal expansion. Persistent disease showed preferential use of TRBV28, TRBJ1-2 and TRBJ2-5, whereas newly diagnosed disease favored TRBV20-1 and TRBJ2-1. Only peripheral blood was studied, because thyroid tissue, the primary lesion, was inaccessible.

The time point tag for this specimen amounts to: persistent/refractory GD, antithyroid drugs over 5 years with positive TRAb. For both TCR sequencing and RNA sequencing, RNA was extracted from PBMCs using TRIzol. Graves' disease was diagnosed according to American Thyroid Association guidelines. Recruitment of patients was carried out at an endocrinology department in Xi'an, China. From each patient, about 8.9 milliliters of peripheral blood was collected into an EDTA anticoagulant tube. PBMCs were isolated by Ficoll Paque Plus density gradient separation without further T cell sorting. An Agilent 2100 Bioanalyzer and agarose gel were used to check RNA quality, and a NanoDrop 2000 was used to measure RNA concentration. This clonotype was found a few times. Its recognized antigen is unknown. Base qualities are not recorded, but no much larger clone differs from it by a single base. Its CDR3 holds 15 amino acids, cysteine through phenylalanine. The read is trimmed to its CDR3 DNA, 45 bases read in frame from base 1. The germline V gene specifies SGHNT as CDR1 and YENEEA as CDR2. Trimming at the junction amounts to 0 bases on V and 3 bases on J, and the germline ends lie 12 bases apart.

Libraries were constructed by multiplex PCR. Sequencing took place on an Illumina HiSeq 4000. To build TCR beta libraries, CDR3 regions were amplified by Arm-PCR using iRepertoire HTBI primers. PCR products were gel purified before sequencing. On the study's bioinformatics: Gene usage analysis of CDR3 amino acid clonotypes relied on the roughly 60 TRBV and 13 to 15 TRBJ segments identified across samples. Filtered high-quality paired reads were merged into contigs using COPE and FqMerger. Contigs were aligned with BLAST to IMGT TRBV, TRBD and TRBJ reference genes, and CDR3 was defined per IMGT. Any clonotype with a frequency above 0.1% was classified as a highly expanded clone. Shannon entropy was used to measure repertoire diversity, and the Gini coefficient was used to measure V-J evenness. A clonotype was considered public if more than one individual shared it. The public reads were reprocessed in TCRdb via fastp at Q25 and MiXCR, keeping in-frame beta chains. Identical CDR3 proteins give one entry, which carries the most common genes and DNA. The V and J calls were not made by the authors but by TCRdb's processing. The sample table holds over 300,000 distinct CDR3 sequences, of which roughly 21% were seen once. In total, the top ten clones hold over 25% of the sample.

The V and J segments used are TRBV11-3 and TRBJ2-7, and TRBD2 may be the D gene, going by 6 matching bases. The TCR comes from a female donor with Graves disease. This specimen was peripheral blood mononuclear cells (PBMCs), taken when the disease was refractory, from a patient treated with antithyroid drugs. DNA sequence: TGTGCCAGCAGCTTAGATGCGGGAATGGTCTACGAGCAGTACTTC. Its protein is CASSLDAGMVYEQYF.